The 14 T cell receptor beta chains below were found in one sample sequenced in a study of regulatory T cells in long-lasting Graves disease. CDR3-region Arm-PCR and iRepertoire HTBI primers produced the TCR beta libraries. A single record per CDR3 protein comes from TCRdb applying MiXCR to the multiplex PCR reads. The data hold 400,000 to 500,000 distinct CDR3 sequences, with over 20% observed a single time. Time point given: persistent/refractory GD, antithyroid drugs over 5 years with positive TRAb. PBMC-extracted RNA yielded the TCR library. Sample: peripheral blood mononuclear cells (PBMCs), taken when the disease was refractory, from a patient treated with antithyroid drugs. Receptors were obtained from a female donor with Graves disease.

This clonotype was observed at least ten times. In DNA, the CDR3 is TGTGCCAGCAGCCAAGATTTGGACAGGCCGTTACTGTACTTC. Protein product: CASSQDLDRPLLYF. The rearrangement uses TRBV3-1 and TRBJ2-4, with 7 bases identical to TRBD1. The V segment lost 0 bases and the J segment 15 bases; nucleotides outside the gene matches: 11. The CDR3 is 14 amino acids. Per germline, CDR1 LGHDT and CDR2 YNNKEL (reference sequence). Combining the CDR3 with reference TRBV3-1 and TRBJ2-4 gives the whole variable domain DTAVSQTPKYLVTQMGNDKSIKCEQNLGHDTMYWYKQDSKKFLKIMFSYNNKELIINETVPNRFSPKSPDKAHLNLHINSLELGDSAVYFCASSQDLDRPLLYFGAGTRLSVL.

With respect to this clonotype: This could be a read error, since a much larger clone is one nucleotide away. The genes are TRBV29-1 and TRBJ2-5, with TRBD2 matching 9 bases. CDR3 length: 12 amino acids. CDR1 SQVTM and CDR2 ANQGSEA come from the germline V gene. The CDR3 loop is CSAGLAAETKYF. DNA of the CDR3: TGCAGCGCGGGACTAGCTGCCGAGACCAAGTACTTC.

This clonotype has more than one count but fewer than ten. The genes are TRBV12-3 or TRBV12-4 and TRBJ2-3, with D possibly TRBD1 on 7 matching bases. CDR3 length equals 19 residues. V shed 3 bases and J shed 4 bases, with 26 bases lying between them. The CDR3 region is CASSLPDREAPLVPDTQYF. CDR3 DNA: TGTGCCAGCAGTTTGCCCGACAGGGAGGCCCCCCTAGTCCCAGATACGCAGTATTTT.

This clonotype was seen many times. V and J are TRBV6-9 and TRBJ2-5; 8 positions match TRBD2. CDR3 length equals 17 residues. Trimming took 4 bases from V and 4 from J; bases not matched to a gene: 14. Per the germline V gene, CDR1 is MNHGY and CDR2 is SVAAGI. The CDR3 here is CASSSPLRFAGGETQYF. DNA for the CDR3: TGTGCCAGCAGTTCCCCTCTTAGATTCGCGGGAGGAGAGACCCAGTACTTC.

CDR3 sequence reads: CASSVAQTGRMEAFF. CDR3 coding DNA: TGTGCCAGCAGCGTAGCTCAGACTGGGAGAATGGAAGCTTTCTTT. The rearrangement links TRBV9 to TRBJ1-1; no clear D gene. Germline-derived CDR1 and CDR2 are SGDLS and YYNGEE. V was pared by 0 bases and J by 8 bases, with 17 bases between. This CDR3 has 15 amino acids. The full variable domain, its missing parts supplied by reference TRBV9 and TRBJ1-1, is DSGVTQTPKHLITATGQRVTLRCSPRSGDLSVYWYQQSLDQGLQFLIQYYNGEERAKGNILERFSAQQFPDLHSELNLSSLELGDSALYFCASSVAQTGRMEAFFGQGTRLTVV.

The table lists this clonotype with many counts. J is TRBJ2-2 and V is TRBV5-1; the D is unclear. V was pared by 0 bases and J by 3 bases, with 9 bases between. This CDR3 is 15 amino acids long. Germline lookup yields CDR1 SGHRS and CDR2 YFSETQ. This CDR3 is CASSLDWGDTGELFF. CDR3 bases: TGCGCCAGCAGCTTGGATTGGGGTGACACCGGGGAGCTGTTTTTT.

The chain couples TRBV20-1 to TRBJ2-5; TRBD1 matches at 8 bases. With 0 bases clipped from V and 7 bases from J, the junction kept 7 bases outside the gene matches. The germline CDR1 and CDR2 sequences are DFQATT and SNEGSKA (reference sequence). The CDR3 extends over 14 amino acids. The chain's CDR3 is CSARDQGQGGTQYF. CDR3 bases: TGCAGTGCTAGAGACCAAGGACAGGGTGGGACCCAGTACTTC.

The chain links TRBV30 to TRBJ2-7; 7 nucleotides match TRBD2. The CDR3 runs 13 residues. Germline trimming cut 1 base from V and 5 bases from J; bases unmatched to any gene: 5. In germline, CDR1 is GTSNPN, CDR2 SVGIG (reference sequence). For the CDR3, the DNA is TGTGCCTGGAGTGGGCTAGCGGCTGACGAGCAGTACTTC. It translates to CAWSGLAADEQYF.

This clonotype was detected ten times or more. The chain uses TRBV5-5 and TRBJ2-7, with D possibly TRBD2 on 6 matching bases. The ends were cut back, 6 bases at V and 3 bases at J, with 19 bases in the middle. CDR1 is SGHKS, CDR2 YYEKEE, per germline (reference sequence). This CDR3 is 15 amino acids long. DNA of the CDR3: TGTGCCAGCACCATACTTCGATCCGGGAGCTACGAGCAGTACTTC. Residues: CASTILRSGSYEQYF.

This clonotype has a count of ten or more. This chain connects TRBV12-3 or TRBV12-4 to TRBJ1-5; D is uncertain. The CDR3 length is 15 residues. V lost 7 bases and J lost 0, with 13 bases in between. This CDR3 reads CASTTESYSNQPQHF. DNA for the CDR3: TGTGCCAGCACCACTGAGAGTTATAGCAATCAGCCCCAGCATTTT.

Many counts were recorded for this clonotype. The J gene is TRBJ2-2, the V gene TRBV11-2; D unresolved. Trimming stripped 3 bases from V and 4 bases from J, with 6 bases between. The germline V gene has CDR1 SGHAT and CDR2 FQNNGV. The CDR3 loop spans 13 amino acids. The CDR3 loop reads CASSFSPTGELFF. Written as DNA, the CDR3 is TGTGCCAGCAGCTTTTCGCCCACCGGGGAGCTGTTTTTT.

The chain links TRBV7-2 to TRBJ2-2, with TRBD1 identical over 10 bases. In germline, CDR1 is SGHTA, CDR2 FQGNSA. The ends lost 4 bases at V and 4 bases at J; junction bases unmatched: 6. The CDR3 spans 16 residues. The CDR3 here is CASSWAGTGVTGELFF. For the CDR3, the DNA is TGTGCCAGCAGCTGGGCCGGGACAGGGGTCACCGGGGAGCTGTTTTTT. The variable domain in full, with the rest retrieved from reference TRBV7-2 and TRBJ2-2, is GAGVSQSPSNKVTEKGKDVELRCDPISGHTALYWYRQSLGQGLEFLIYFQGNSAPDKSGLPSDRFSAERTGGSVSTLTIQRTQQEDSAVYLCASSWAGTGVTGELFFGEGSRLTVL.

This clonotype has more than one count but fewer than ten. V is TRBV20-1 and J is TRBJ2-7; no reliable D call. V was clipped by 6 bases and J by 1 base, with 22 bases between them. Germline V gene data show CDR1 as DFQATT and CDR2 as SNEGSKA (reference sequence). The CDR3 has 16 amino acids. The CDR3 bases are TGCAGTGCCCACGCGGCAGGACCCCTCACATCCTACGAGCAGTACTTC. It is translated as CSAHAAGPLTSYEQYF.

In its sample, this clonotype was seen many times. J is TRBJ2-2 and V is TRBV2; D might be TRBD2 (5 bases). The CDR3 is made up of 13 amino acids. The germline V gene has CDR1 SNHLY and CDR2 FYNNEI. V was trimmed by 11 bases and J by 3 bases, leaving 13 bases between them. CDR3 in amino acids: CAPGRIYTGELFF. CDR3 bases: TGTGCCCCTGGGAGAATCTACACCGGGGAGCTGTTTTTT.